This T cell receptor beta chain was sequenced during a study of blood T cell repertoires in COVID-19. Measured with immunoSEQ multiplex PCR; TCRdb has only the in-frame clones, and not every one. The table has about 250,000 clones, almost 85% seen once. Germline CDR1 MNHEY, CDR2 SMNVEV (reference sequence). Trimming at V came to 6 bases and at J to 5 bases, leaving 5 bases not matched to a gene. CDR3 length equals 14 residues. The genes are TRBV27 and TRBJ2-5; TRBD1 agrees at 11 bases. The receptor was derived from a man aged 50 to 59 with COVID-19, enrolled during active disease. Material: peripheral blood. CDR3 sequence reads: CASRGTGGSETQYF. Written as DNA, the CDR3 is TGTGCCAGCAGGGGGACAGGGGGATCCGAGACCCAGTACTTC.